The entry below describes one T cell receptor beta chain. The sample is drawn from a study of spatial heterogeneity in lung cancer. Study in general: Mean representation of each unique TCR and UMI combination in the raw reads exceeded ten occurrences.

Time point noted: blood at routine non-recurrence follow-up after resection. The study sequenced unsorted whole RNA from tumor, nontumor lung or frozen PBMC. TCRdb re-analysed the 5' RACE reads in MiXCR, keeping a single row per CDR3 protein. The profile covers some 36,000 distinct CDR3 sequences, with 6% to 9.5% appearing a single time and approximately 8.8% taken by the ten largest. Sample: PBMCs, taken at follow-up. This clonotype was sampled from a male donor with early-stage non-small cell lung cancer.

The CDR3 DNA is TGTGCCAGCTCAGCTGACGGAGGCGCGAACACCGGGGAGCTGTTTTTT. It codes for CASSADGGANTGELFF. The rearrangement uses TRBV18 and TRBJ2-2; TRBD2 might be the D (5 bases). This CDR3 has 16 amino acids. Germline lookup yields CDR1 KGHSH and CDR2 LQKENI. Trimming cost V 5 bases and J 0 bases, with 13 bases left between them.